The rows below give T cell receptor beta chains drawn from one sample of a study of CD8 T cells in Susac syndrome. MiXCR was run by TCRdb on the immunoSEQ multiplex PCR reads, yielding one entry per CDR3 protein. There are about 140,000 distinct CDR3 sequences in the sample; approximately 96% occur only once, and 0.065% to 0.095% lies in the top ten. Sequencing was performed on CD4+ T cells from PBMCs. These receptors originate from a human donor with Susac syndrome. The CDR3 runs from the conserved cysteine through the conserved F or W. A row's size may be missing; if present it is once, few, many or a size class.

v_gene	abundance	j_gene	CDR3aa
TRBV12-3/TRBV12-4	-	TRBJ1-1	CASSPSWGRTNTEAFF
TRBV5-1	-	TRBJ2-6	CASSLGVAGASGANVLTF
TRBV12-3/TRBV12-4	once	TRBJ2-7	CASSLARRQGEQYF
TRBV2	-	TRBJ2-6	CASRIDRAGANVLTF
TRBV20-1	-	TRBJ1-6	CSATQGTDNSPLHF
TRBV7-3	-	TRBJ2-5	CASSPLAGIQETQYF
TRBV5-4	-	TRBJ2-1	CASRQTSGRNEQFF
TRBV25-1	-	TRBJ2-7	CASSTSGSLNEQYF
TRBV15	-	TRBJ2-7	CATSRDTGAFEQYF
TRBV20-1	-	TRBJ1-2	CSARNPGTAYGYTF
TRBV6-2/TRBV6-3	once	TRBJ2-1	CASDLAGGRNEQFF
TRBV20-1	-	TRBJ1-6	CSAITGSDSPLHF
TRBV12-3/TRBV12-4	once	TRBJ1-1	CASSTGNLNTEAFF
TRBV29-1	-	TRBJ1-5	CSVRTENQPQHF
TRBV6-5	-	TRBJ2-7	CASSPWGGLSYEQYF
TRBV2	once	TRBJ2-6	CASSDTGSGANVLTF
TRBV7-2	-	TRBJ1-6	CASSSQGILYNSPLHF
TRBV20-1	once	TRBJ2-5	CSASDETQYF
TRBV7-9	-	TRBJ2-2	CASSLAQGTAGELFF
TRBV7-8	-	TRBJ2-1	CASSSRTGVRYNEQFF
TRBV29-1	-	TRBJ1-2	CSVVGGAYGYTF
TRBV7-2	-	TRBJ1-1	CASSLKQGRNTEAFF
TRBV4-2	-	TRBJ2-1	CASSLLLSGSSYNEQFF
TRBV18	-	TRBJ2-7	CASSPPQRESYEQYF
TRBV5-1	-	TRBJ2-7	CASSLQTSGTYEQYF
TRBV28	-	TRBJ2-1	CASSPLRDGYNEQFF
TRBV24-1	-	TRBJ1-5	CATSGASQTGTLSNQPQHF
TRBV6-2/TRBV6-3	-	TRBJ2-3	CASIMGGLAGPDTQYF
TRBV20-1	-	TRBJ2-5	CSASQQGRQETQYF
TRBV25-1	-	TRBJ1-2	CASSEPSYGYTF
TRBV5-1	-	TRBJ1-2	CASSGWQNYGYTF
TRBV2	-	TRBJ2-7	CASSEALTGAYEQYF
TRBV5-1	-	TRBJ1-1	CASSLGRASQGTEAFF
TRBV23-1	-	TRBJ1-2	CASSYPRPHKQLYGYTF
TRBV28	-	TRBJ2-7	CASRTRNYEQYF
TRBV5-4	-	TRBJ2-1	CASSLVLAGVSEQFF
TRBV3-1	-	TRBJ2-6	CASSHPSTGIGANVLTF
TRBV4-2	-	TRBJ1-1	CASANLGEEAFF